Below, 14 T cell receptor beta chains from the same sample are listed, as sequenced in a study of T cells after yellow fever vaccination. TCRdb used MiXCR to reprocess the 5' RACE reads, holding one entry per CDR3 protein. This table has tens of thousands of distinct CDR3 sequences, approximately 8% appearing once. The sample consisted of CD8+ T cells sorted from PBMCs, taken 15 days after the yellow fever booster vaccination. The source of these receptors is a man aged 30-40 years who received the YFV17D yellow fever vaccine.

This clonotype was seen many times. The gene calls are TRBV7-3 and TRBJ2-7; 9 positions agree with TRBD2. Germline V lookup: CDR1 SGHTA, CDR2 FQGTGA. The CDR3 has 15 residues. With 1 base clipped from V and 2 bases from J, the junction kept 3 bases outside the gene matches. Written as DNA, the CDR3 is TGTGCCAGCAGCTTAAGAAGACTAGCGGCCTACGAGCAGTACTTC. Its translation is CASSLRRLAAYEQYF.

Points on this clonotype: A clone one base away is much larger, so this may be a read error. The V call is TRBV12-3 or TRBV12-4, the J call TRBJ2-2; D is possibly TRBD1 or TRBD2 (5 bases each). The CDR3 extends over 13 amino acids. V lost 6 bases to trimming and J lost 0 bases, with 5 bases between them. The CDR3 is CASRGANTGELFF. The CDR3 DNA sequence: TGTGCCAGCAGGGGGGCGAACACCGGGGAGCTGTTTTTT.

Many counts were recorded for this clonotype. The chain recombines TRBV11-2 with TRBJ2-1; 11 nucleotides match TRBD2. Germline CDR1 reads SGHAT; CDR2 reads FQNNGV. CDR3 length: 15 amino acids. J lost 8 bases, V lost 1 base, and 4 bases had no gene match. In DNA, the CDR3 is TGTGCCAGCAGCTTAGTAGCGGGAGGGCGTGATGAGCAGTTCTTC. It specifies CASSLVAGGRDEQFF.

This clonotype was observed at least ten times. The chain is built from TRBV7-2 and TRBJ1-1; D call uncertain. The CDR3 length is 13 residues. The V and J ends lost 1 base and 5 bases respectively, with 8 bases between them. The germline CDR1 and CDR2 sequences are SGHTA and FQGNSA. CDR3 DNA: TGTGCCAGCAGCTTAGGATACGGAACTGAAGCTTTCTTT. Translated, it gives CASSLGYGTEAFF.

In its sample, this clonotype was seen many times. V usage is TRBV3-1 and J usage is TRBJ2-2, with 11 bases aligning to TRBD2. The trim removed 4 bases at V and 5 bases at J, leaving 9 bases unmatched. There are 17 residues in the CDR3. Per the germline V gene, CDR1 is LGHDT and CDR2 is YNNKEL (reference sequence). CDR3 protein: CASSPLTSGRGTGELFF. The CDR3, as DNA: TGTGCCAGCAGCCCCCTAACTAGCGGGAGAGGGACCGGGGAGCTGTTTTTT.

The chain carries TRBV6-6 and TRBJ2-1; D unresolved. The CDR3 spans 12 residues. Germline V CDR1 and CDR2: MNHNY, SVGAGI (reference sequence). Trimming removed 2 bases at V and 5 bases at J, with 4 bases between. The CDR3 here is CASSYLDNEQFF. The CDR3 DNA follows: TGTGCCAGCAGTTACCTAGACAATGAGCAGTTCTTC.

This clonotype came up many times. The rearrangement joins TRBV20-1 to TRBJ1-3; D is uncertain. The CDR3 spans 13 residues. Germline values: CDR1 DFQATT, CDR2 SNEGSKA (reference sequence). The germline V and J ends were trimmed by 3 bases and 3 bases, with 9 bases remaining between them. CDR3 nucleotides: TGCAGTGCTAGTGACGGGGTTGGAAACACCATATATTTT. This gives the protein CSASDGVGNTIYF.

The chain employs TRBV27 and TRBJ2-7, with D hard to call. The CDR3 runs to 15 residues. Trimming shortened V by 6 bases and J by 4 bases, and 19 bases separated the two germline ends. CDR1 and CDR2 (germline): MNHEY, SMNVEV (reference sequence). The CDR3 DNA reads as TGTGCCAGCAGCCCAGCTTTTGGGGTGCGGTACGAGCAGTACTTC. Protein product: CASSPAFGVRYEQYF.

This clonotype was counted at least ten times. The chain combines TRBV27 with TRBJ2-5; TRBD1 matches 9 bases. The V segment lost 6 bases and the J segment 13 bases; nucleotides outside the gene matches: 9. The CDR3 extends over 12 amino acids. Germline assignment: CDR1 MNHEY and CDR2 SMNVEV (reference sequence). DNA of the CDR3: TGTGCCAGCAGAAATTCTTCGGACAGGGGGTACTTC. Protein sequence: CASRNSSDRGYF.

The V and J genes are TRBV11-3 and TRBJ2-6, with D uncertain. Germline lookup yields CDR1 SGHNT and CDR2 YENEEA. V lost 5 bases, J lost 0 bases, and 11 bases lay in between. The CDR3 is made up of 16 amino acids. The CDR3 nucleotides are TGTGCCAGCAGCCCGAGGTGGGGCTCTGGGGCCAACGTCCTGACTTTC. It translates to CASSPRWGSGANVLTF.

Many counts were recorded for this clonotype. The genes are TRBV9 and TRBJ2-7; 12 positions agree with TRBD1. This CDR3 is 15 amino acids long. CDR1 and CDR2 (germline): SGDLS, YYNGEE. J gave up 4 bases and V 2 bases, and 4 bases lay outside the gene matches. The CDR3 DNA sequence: TGTGCCAGCAGCGTGGGACAGGGGGCGTCTTACGAGCAGTACTTC. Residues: CASSVGQGASYEQYF.

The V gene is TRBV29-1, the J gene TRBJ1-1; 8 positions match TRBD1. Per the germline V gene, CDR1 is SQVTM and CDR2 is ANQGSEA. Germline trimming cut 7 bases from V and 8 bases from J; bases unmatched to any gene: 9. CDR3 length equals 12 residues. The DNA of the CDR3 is TGCAGCGCTGGACAGGGACGGATGGAAGCTTTCTTT. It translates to CSAGQGRMEAFF.

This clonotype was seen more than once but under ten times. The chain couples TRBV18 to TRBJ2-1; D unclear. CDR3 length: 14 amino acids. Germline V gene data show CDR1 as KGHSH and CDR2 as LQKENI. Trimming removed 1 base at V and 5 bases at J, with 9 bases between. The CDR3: CASSPLMLHNEQFF. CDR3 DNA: TGTGCCAGCTCACCACTAATGCTCCACAATGAGCAGTTCTTC.

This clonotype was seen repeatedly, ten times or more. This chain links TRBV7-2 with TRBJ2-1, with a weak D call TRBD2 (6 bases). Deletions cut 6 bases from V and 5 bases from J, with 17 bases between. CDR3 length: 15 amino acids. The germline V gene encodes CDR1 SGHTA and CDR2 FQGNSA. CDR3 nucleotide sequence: TGTGCCAGCAGTCCGAATAAGCGGAGGGACAATGAGCAGTTCTTC. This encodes CASSPNKRRDNEQFF.